These 4 T cell receptor beta chains were all obtained from the same sample, sequenced in a study of OX40 agonist ivuxolimab in advanced cancers. Sequencing was performed with immunoSEQ multiplex PCR; in TCRdb, only in-frame clones are kept and a portion is missing. The sample consists of about 52,000 clones, 94% of them appearing once. The sequencing used CD4+ or CD8+ T cells sorted from blood, collected in a trial of the OX40 agonist ivuxolimab. All receptors come from an adult with an advanced solid tumor such as melanoma, head and neck, liver or kidney cancer.

This chain links TRBV19 with TRBJ2-7, with TRBD1 matching over 7 bases. The V gene's germline CDR1 is LNHDA and CDR2 SQIVND (reference sequence). The CDR3 is 11 residues long. V lost 7 bases and J lost 5; bases outside the gene matches: 2. DNA for the CDR3: TGTGCCAGTAAAGGGGGCCACGAGCAGTACTTC. As protein: CASKGGHEQYF.

J is TRBJ2-1 and V is TRBV19, with D maybe TRBD1 (6 bases). The CDR3 totals 14 residues. Trimming shortened V by 6 bases and J by 8 bases, and 17 bases separated the two germline ends. Germline V CDR1 and CDR2: LNHDA, SQIVND (reference sequence). The chain's CDR3 is CASSKQGLPDEQFF. The DNA for the CDR3 is TGTGCCAGTAGCAAACAGGGCCTCCCAGATGAGCAGTTCTTC. Complete variable domain (other parts from reference TRBV19 and TRBJ2-1): DGGITQSPKYLFRKEGQNVTLSCEQNLNHDAMYWYRQDPGQGLRLIYYSQIVNDFQKGDIAEGYSVSREKKESFPLTVTSAQKNPTAFYLCASSKQGLPDEQFFGPGTRLTVL.

The gene calls are TRBV7-8 and TRBJ1-2; 10 bases fit TRBD1. Germline CDR1 reads SGHVS; CDR2 reads FQNEAQ. The junction had 3 bases not matched to a gene; V was cut back by 2 bases and J by 6 bases. The CDR3 contains 14 residues. DNA for the CDR3: TGTGCCAGCAGCTTATCCGGGACAGGGGATGGCTACACCTTC. Its translation is CASSLSGTGDGYTF.

V gene TRBV5-1 combines with J gene TRBJ2-3, with 13 positions matching TRBD2. After removal of 3 bases from V and 5 bases from J, the junction contained 6 bases not matched to a gene. Germline CDR1 and CDR2: SGHRS and YFSETQ. CDR3 length equals 16 residues. DNA for the CDR3: TGCGCCAGCAGCTCCGGGACTAGCGGGGTAGGAGATACGCAGTATTTT. It encodes CASSSGTSGVGDTQYF.